This TCR beta chain emerged from a study of a mutant IDH1 vaccine in newly diagnosed glioma. Study-wide context: Eight vaccine injections were given to patients in weeks 1, 3, 5, 7, 11, 15, 19 and 23. Patients got radiotherapy, temozolomide, or both beforehand, and most got both.

Regarding the study as a whole: Patients mounted vaccine-induced immune responses in around 93% of cases.

The time point is: week 11, during vaccination. It was 300 ug of mutant IDH1 20-mer peptide that made up each vaccine dose, given with topical imiquimod. In every donor, the tumor was a new WHO grade 3 or 4 IDH1-mutant, ATRX-lost astrocytoma. The data were produced by immunoSEQ multiplex PCR, yet TCRdb's version contains in-frame clones alone and is incomplete. The sample includes some 130,000 clones, about 82% seen only once; the top ten take 5% to 7%. For this clone: Its specificity is unknown.

The germline CDR1 and CDR2 sequences are LNHDA and SQIVND (reference sequence). Deletions cut 1 base from V and 7 bases from J, with 26 bases between. This CDR3 comprises 19 residues. The material was PBMCs, obtained from a glioma patient whose treatment included an IDH1 peptide vaccine. The sequence derives from a man aged 40-50 years with glioma. The V gene is TRBV19, the J gene TRBJ2-1, with a possible D match to TRBD2 (7 bases). In DNA form, the CDR3 reads TGTGCCAGTAGTATAGCCCCATTTGGGGGGGCGGGAGTTGAGAATGAGCAGTTCTTC. This encodes CASSIAPFGGAGVENEQFF.